This T cell receptor beta chain was sequenced for a study of response to subunit inactivated influenza vaccine. Overall study findings and caveats: Authors suggested each seasonal influenza vaccination recruits few new T cells.

TCRdb re-derived calls from the RT-PCR reads in MiXCR, one entry per CDR3 protein. This table has about 480,000 distinct CDR3 sequences, around 25% appearing once. Germline-derived CDR1 and CDR2 are MDHEN and SYDVKM. Trimming at V came to 5 bases and at J to 6 bases, leaving 13 bases not matched to a gene. The CDR3 sequence is 15 residues long. On this clonotype: Its matching antigen is unknown.

This clonotype was sampled from a man aged 50 or older who received an inactivated influenza vaccine. Sequencing was performed on CD4+ T cells sorted from PBMCs, taken 4 to 6 days after vaccination. The chain employs TRBV28 and TRBJ2-7; 7 bases are shared with TRBD1. In nucleotides, the CDR3 is TGTGCCAGCAGTGCCCTTGACAGGGACGTGAGCGAGCAGTACTTC. It codes for CASSALDRDVSEQYF.